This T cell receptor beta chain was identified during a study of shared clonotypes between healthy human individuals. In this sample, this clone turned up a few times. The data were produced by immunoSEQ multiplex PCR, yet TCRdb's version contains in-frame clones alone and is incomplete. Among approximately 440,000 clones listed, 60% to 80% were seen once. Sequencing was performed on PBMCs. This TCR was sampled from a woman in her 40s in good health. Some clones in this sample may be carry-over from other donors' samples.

In DNA form, the CDR3 reads TGTGCCAGCAGTTTATCCGGGGGTACCTCTGGGGCCAACGTCCTGACTTTC. The encoded protein is CASSLSGGTSGANVLTF. The chain is built from TRBV27 and TRBJ2-6; D may be TRBD2 (6 bases). The CDR3 runs 17 residues. CDR1 is MNHEY and CDR2 is SMNVEV in the germline V gene (reference sequence). V was trimmed by 0 bases and J by 0 bases, leaving 9 bases between them.